Following are 30 T cell receptor beta chains from one sample sequenced in a study of T cells in Graves' hyperthyroidism and ophthalmopathy. Researchers took RNA transcripts and amplified the TCR beta CDR3 regions from them. The TCR CDR3 first-round RT-PCR relied on the HTBI primer set. TCRdb re-called the multiplex PCR reads through MiXCR, storing one row per CDR3 protein. The profile shows around 620,000 distinct CDR3 sequences, approximately 15% of them singletons. The sample comprised blood. These receptors all come from a woman between 18 and 29 years old with Graves' ophthalmopathy.

Remarks on this clonotype: At one boundary the junction diverges from the germline segment, which might be a read error. The chain combines TRBV25-1 with TRBJ2-1; unclear D gene. The germline CDR1 and CDR2 sequences are MGHDK and SYGVNS. This CDR3 has 13 amino acids. The CDR3 sequence is CASSEPRHNEQLF. The CDR3 DNA reads TGTGCCAGCAGTGAACCTCGCCACAATGAGCAGCTCTTC.

In its sample, this clonotype was seen many times. The V call is TRBV7-9, the J call TRBJ1-2, with D perhaps TRBD1 (6 bases). This CDR3 spans 14 amino acids. Per the germline V gene, CDR1 is SEHNR and CDR2 is FQNEAQ (reference sequence). V lost 2 bases and J lost 1, with 8 bases in between. The CDR3 region is CASSLNRDNYGYTF. In nucleotides, the CDR3 is TGTGCCAGCAGCTTAAACAGGGATAACTATGGCTACACCTTC. Full variable domain (outside the CDR3, taken from reference TRBV7-9 and TRBJ1-2): DTGVSQNPRHKITKRGQNVTFRCDPISEHNRLYWYRQTLGQGPEFLTYFQNEAQLEKSRLLSDRFSAERPKGSFSTLEIQRTEQGDSAMYLCASSLNRDNYGYTFGSGTRLTVV.

The rearrangement joins TRBV4-3 to TRBJ1-2; 9 positions agree with TRBD1. With V trimmed by 1 base and J by 5 bases, 11 bases remained unmatched. CDR1 is LGHNA, CDR2 YSLEER, per germline. The CDR3 contains 17 residues. The CDR3 bases are TGCGCCAGCAGCCAAGCTTTCTCCGGGACAGGGCATTATGGCTACACCTTC. The encoded protein is CASSQAFSGTGHYGYTF.

To note about this clonotype: A much larger clonotype is one base distant, so this may be a read error. This chain joins TRBV5-5 and TRBJ2-1; D tentatively fits TRBD1 or TRBD2 (5 bases each). Between the trimmed V and J ends, which lost 0 bases and 10 bases, there was a span of 17 bases. Germline V CDR1 and CDR2: SGHKS, YYEKEE (reference sequence). The CDR3 is made up of 15 amino acids. CDR3 nucleotides: TGTGCCAGCAGCTTGGTCGGGACCCCCATCTACGAGCAGTTCTTC. This codes for CASSLVGTPIYEQFF.

This clonotype appeared a few times. V and J are TRBV2 and TRBJ2-1; the D gene could be TRBD1 or TRBD2 (6 bases each). Trimming cost V 8 bases and J 0 bases, with 14 bases left between them. Germline CDR1 SNHLY, CDR2 FYNNEI. CDR3 size: 15 residues. CDR3 residues: CASEGGPSSYNEQFF. Here the CDR3 DNA reads TGTGCCAGCGAGGGGGGCCCTAGCTCCTACAATGAGCAGTTCTTC.

The V call is TRBV28, the J call TRBJ2-1; TRBD2 matches at 14 bases. Germline CDR1 reads MDHEN; CDR2 reads SYDVKM. Trimming took 5 bases from V and 7 from J; bases not matched to a gene: 16. The CDR3 has 19 amino acids. CDR3 residues: CASSGPAGTSGSLWNEQFF. The CDR3 coding sequence is TGTGCCAGCAGTGGCCCGGCGGGGACTAGCGGGAGTTTATGGAATGAGCAGTTCTTC.

This clonotype qualifies as large. The rearrangement links TRBV7-2 to TRBJ2-1, with 8 bases matching TRBD2. V trimming: 0 bases; J trimming: 6 bases; junction bases outside the gene matches: 13. Germline-derived CDR1 and CDR2 are SGHTA and FQGNSA. The CDR3 covers 18 residues. CDR3: CASSLALAAGELINEQFF. Here the CDR3 DNA reads TGTGCCAGCAGCTTAGCGCTAGCAGCGGGAGAACTCATCAATGAGCAGTTCTTC.

The rearrangement links TRBV20-1 to TRBJ2-1; the match to TRBD2 covers 7 bases. This CDR3 is 16 amino acids long. Germline loops: CDR1 DFQATT, CDR2 SNEGSKA (reference sequence). CDR3 in amino acids: CGARDERDPVDNEQFF. CDR3 bases: TGCGGCGCTAGAGATGAGCGGGACCCCGTGGACAATGAGCAGTTCTTC.

There are many counts of this clonotype. This chain joins TRBV13 and TRBJ1-2; possibly TRBD1 for D (5 bases). The CDR3 runs 14 residues. V was cut by 10 bases and J by 4 bases, with 19 bases left in between. CDR1 and CDR2 (germline): PRHDT, FYEKMQ (reference sequence). In DNA form, the CDR3 reads TGTGCCATAAGGGCCCTCCCAAGGGGCTATGGCTACACCTTC. Its protein product is CAIRALPRGYGYTF.

V usage is TRBV29-1 and J usage is TRBJ1-2, with 10 bases identical to TRBD1. The germline V gene has CDR1 SQVTM and CDR2 ANQGSEA. After removal of 3 bases from V and 6 bases from J, the junction contained 7 bases not matched to a gene. The CDR3 extends over 14 amino acids. As DNA, the CDR3 is TGCAGCGTTGAGGGGGGGACAGGGGTTGATGGCTACACCTTC. This gives the protein CSVEGGTGVDGYTF. Full variable domain (outside the CDR3, taken from reference TRBV29-1 and TRBJ1-2): SAVISQKPSRDICQRGTSLTIQCQVDSQVTMMFWYRQQPGQSLTLIATANQGSEATYESGFVIDKFPISRPNLTFSTLTVSNMSPEDSSIYLCSVEGGTGVDGYTFGSGTRLTVV.

The chain has TRBV5-1 and TRBJ2-1, with 7 bases lining up with TRBD2. CDR3 length: 17 amino acids. V lost 5 bases and J lost 2; bases outside the gene matches: 13. CDR1 and CDR2 from the germline V gene are SGHRS and YFSETQ. The CDR3 sequence: CASSITLTSTTYNEQFF. CDR3 bases: TGCGCCAGCAGTATAACCCTGACTAGCACTACCTACAATGAGCAGTTCTTC.

Many counts were recorded for this clonotype. V is TRBV28 and J is TRBJ1-5; no reliable D call. Trimming cost V 3 bases and J 6 bases, with 9 bases left between them. From germline, CDR1 is MDHEN and CDR2 SYDVKM. This CDR3 has 13 residues. CDR3 residues: CASSFMGAQPQHF. The CDR3, as DNA: TGTGCCAGCAGTTTCATGGGAGCTCAGCCCCAGCATTTT. Using reference TRBV28 and TRBJ1-5 for the parts outside the CDR3, the full variable domain is DVKVTQSSRYLVKRTGEKVFLECVQDMDHENMFWYRQDPGLGLRLIYFSYDVKMKEKGDIPEGYSVSREKKERFSLILESASTNQTSMYLCASSFMGAQPQHFGDGTRLSIL.

The sample holds a few counts of this clonotype. The V gene is TRBV4-3, the J gene TRBJ2-7; D is possibly TRBD2 (6 bases). The CDR3 loop spans 16 amino acids. Looked up from germline, CDR1 is LGHNA and CDR2 is YSLEER. Trimming removed 1 base from V and 3 bases from J, with 16 bases in between. Here the CDR3 DNA reads TGCGCCAGCAGCCAAGGTTCGGGAGATTGGGTCTACGAGCAGTACTTC. Amino acids: CASSQGSGDWVYEQYF.

This clonotype was observed at least ten times. The chain uses TRBV20-1 and TRBJ2-7; TRBD1 aligns across 12 bases. Looked up from germline, CDR1 is DFQATT and CDR2 is SNEGSKA (reference sequence). With V trimmed by 0 bases and J by 4 bases, 13 bases remained unmatched. The CDR3 is made up of 18 amino acids. The CDR3: CSAREEGTGGDLLYEQYF. CDR3 DNA: TGCAGTGCTAGAGAGGAGGGGACAGGGGGCGACCTCCTTTACGAGCAGTACTTC.

At least ten counts were recorded for this clonotype. The chain uses TRBV2 and TRBJ1-1; 8 bases are a match to TRBD1. The V and J ends lost 3 bases and 5 bases, in that order; junction bases with no gene match: 8. The CDR3 consists of 15 residues. CDR1 SNHLY and CDR2 FYNNEI come from the germline V gene. This chain's CDR3 is CASSEAVTGGTEAFF. CDR3 nucleotides: TGTGCCAGCAGTGAGGCAGTTACAGGGGGGACTGAAGCTTTCTTT.

The genes are TRBV7-9 and TRBJ2-1, with D possibly TRBD1 on 6 matching bases. The V and J ends lost 3 bases and 0 bases respectively, with 9 bases between them. The CDR3 spans 15 residues. The germline CDR1 and CDR2 sequences are SEHNR and FQNEAQ (reference sequence). The CDR3 is CASSFGQTSYNEQFF. CDR3 bases: TGTGCCAGCAGCTTCGGACAGACCTCCTACAATGAGCAGTTCTTC.

This clonotype was detected ten times or more. The rearrangement joins TRBV6-1 to TRBJ2-6; D may be TRBD2 (6 bases). The germline V gene encodes CDR1 MNHNS and CDR2 SASEGT. V lost 5 bases and J 0 bases, leaving 14 bases between the germline ends. This CDR3 region has 17 residues. The CDR3, as DNA: TGTGCCAGCAGTCTAATTGGGGGGAACTCTGGGGCCAACGTCCTGACTTTC. This codes for CASSLIGGNSGANVLTF.

This rearrangement joins TRBV27 to TRBJ2-5, with TRBD1 identical over 9 bases. J gave up 4 bases and V 4 bases, and 4 bases lay outside the gene matches. Germline-derived CDR1 and CDR2 are MNHEY and SMNVEV (reference sequence). The CDR3 loop spans 14 amino acids. As DNA, the CDR3 is TGTGCCAGCAGTTACAGGGGGCCGGGAGAGACCCAGTACTTC. This translates into CASSYRGPGETQYF.

The chain is built from TRBV4-2 and TRBJ2-1, with D perhaps TRBD2 (5 bases). The V end lost 3 bases, the J end lost 7 bases, and 13 bases lay between the germline ends. The CDR3 runs 14 residues. Per germline, CDR1 LGHNA and CDR2 YNFKEQ. This CDR3 reads CASSQDSTRNEQFF. CDR3 coding DNA: TGTGCCAGCAGCCAGGATTCCACTAGAAATGAGCAGTTCTTC.

This clonotype showed up many times. The genes are TRBV9 and TRBJ1-2; possibly TRBD1 for D (5 bases). The V end was cut by 4 bases, the J end by 3 bases, with 19 bases between. Per the germline V gene, CDR1 is SGDLS and CDR2 is YYNGEE. The CDR3 extends over 16 amino acids. CDR3 protein: CASSPYSIGGDYGYTF. CDR3 in DNA: TGTGCCAGCAGCCCATATTCTATTGGGGGGGACTATGGCTACACCTTC.

This clonotype was observed a few times. J is TRBJ2-2 and V is TRBV12-3 or TRBV12-4; a possible D gene is TRBD2 (5 bases). The CDR3 spans 14 residues. V was shortened by 6 bases and J by 6 bases, with 14 bases between the two germline ends. As DNA, the CDR3 is TGTGCCAGCAGGGGCCCCACTAGTGCCGGGGAGCTGTTTTTT. This codes for CASRGPTSAGELFF.

This clonotype was recorded a few times. The chain carries TRBV30 and TRBJ2-7, with a tentative D call TRBD2 (7 bases). This CDR3 spans 14 amino acids. Germline values: CDR1 GTSNPN, CDR2 SVGIG (reference sequence). Trimming pared 8 bases from V and 4 bases from J, leaving 21 bases between. The DNA for the CDR3 is TGTGCCCACCAGGGGCGGGAGAATATGTACGAGCAGTACTTC. As protein: CAHQGRENMYEQYF.

The chain employs TRBV20-1 and TRBJ1-1; D gene unclear. The CDR3 covers 14 residues. Per germline, CDR1 DFQATT and CDR2 SNEGSKA (reference sequence). The CDR3 bases are TGCAGCGCCACGCCCCCGCGAGGGAACACTGAAGCTTTCTTT. It specifies CSATPPRGNTEAFF.

The V gene is TRBV20-1, the J gene TRBJ2-1; 9 bases line up with TRBD2. The CDR3 runs to 13 residues. Germline V gene data show CDR1 as DFQATT and CDR2 as SNEGSKA (reference sequence). The CDR3 protein is CRQREASINEQFF. The CDR3, as DNA: TGCAGACAGCGGGAGGCCTCGATCAATGAGCAGTTCTTC.

The rearrangement joins TRBV6-1 to TRBJ1-2; TRBD1 might be the D (5 bases). This CDR3 comprises 11 residues. Per germline, CDR1 MNHNS and CDR2 SASEGT. V dropped 11 bases and J dropped 3 bases, with 10 bases sitting between them. The CDR3: CAAETDYGYTF. In DNA, the CDR3 is TGTGCCGCAGAGACAGACTATGGCTACACCTTC.

This clonotype was seen repeatedly, ten times or more. The V call is TRBV12-3 or TRBV12-4, the J call TRBJ2-7; no definite D call. This CDR3 has 12 residues. V lost 4 bases and J lost 4, with 8 bases in between. The CDR3 loop reads CASSSEVYEQYF. The CDR3 DNA is TGTGCCAGCAGTTCAGAGGTTTACGAGCAGTACTTC.

This chain links TRBV7-6 with TRBJ2-3; 7 bases map to TRBD2. Germline-derived CDR1 and CDR2 are SGHVS and FNYEAQ. This CDR3 region has 14 residues. The V and J ends lost 7 bases and 4 bases, in that order; junction bases with no gene match: 8. CDR3 loop: CASTGGGSADTQYF. Written as DNA, the CDR3 is TGTGCCAGCACCGGGGGAGGGAGCGCAGATACGCAGTATTTT. The full variable domain, in which reference TRBV7-6 and TRBJ2-3 provide the parts outside the CDR3, is GAGVSQSPRYKVTKRGQDVALRCDPISGHVSLYWYRQALGQGPEFLTYFNYEAQQDKSGLPNDRFSAERPEGSISTLTIQRTEQRDSAMYRCASTGGGSADTQYFGPGTRLTVL.

This clonotype was picked up a small number of times. Its ends do not fully match the called genes, so a read error is possible. The J gene is TRBJ2-5, the V gene TRBV5-1, with 8 bases fitting TRBD2. The germline V gene encodes CDR1 SGHRS and CDR2 YFSETQ. The CDR3 has 15 amino acids. Here the CDR3 reads CVSMAGGGEQETQYF. The DNA of the CDR3 is TGCGTCAGCATGGCGGGAGGAGGGGAACAAGAGACCCAGTACTTC.

The chain has TRBV5-4 and TRBJ2-3; TRBD2 matches 7 bases. V dropped 4 bases and J dropped 6; count of bases not matched to a gene: 8. The CDR3 runs to 14 residues. Germline V gene sequence: CDR1 SGHNT, CDR2 YYREEE (reference sequence). CDR3 bases: TGTGCCAGCAGCCTCAGCGGGATCCCTGATACGCAGTATTTT. Encoded protein: CASSLSGIPDTQYF. Together with reference TRBV5-4 and TRBJ2-3, the CDR3 gives the full variable domain: ETGVTQSPTHLIKTRGQQVTLRCSSQSGHNTVSWYQQALGQGPQFIFQYYREEENGRGNFPPRFSGLQFPNYSSELNVNALELDDSALYLCASSLSGIPDTQYFGPGTRLTVL.

This clonotype has ten or more counts. The rearrangement joins TRBV20-1 to TRBJ2-7, with D uncertain. The germline gives CDR1 DFQATT, CDR2 SNEGSKA (reference sequence). There are 12 residues in the CDR3. V was shortened by 0 bases and J by 0 bases, with 3 bases between the two germline ends. The CDR3 loop reads CSARDASYEQYF. The CDR3 DNA follows: TGCAGTGCTAGAGATGCCTCCTACGAGCAGTACTTC.